These T cell receptor beta chains were read from a single sample in a study of spatial heterogeneity in lung cancer. TCRdb used MiXCR to reprocess the 5' RACE reads, holding one entry per CDR3 protein. The table shows under 12,000 distinct CDR3 sequences, with around 5% occurring only once. Sample: lung tumor tissue, taken at surgery. These TCRs come from a male donor with early-stage non-small cell lung cancer. CDR3s leave out the opening cysteine and the closing phenylalanine or tryptophan.

v_gene: TRBV11-2; j_gene: TRBJ1-1; CDR3aa: ASSTGLRTEAF
v_gene: TRBV6-6; j_gene: TRBJ1-5; CDR3aa: ASTQQGQLQPQH
v_gene: TRBV20-1; j_gene: TRBJ2-5; CDR3aa: SAGGVRVGTQY
v_gene: TRBV6-5; j_gene: TRBJ2-3; CDR3aa: ASRGGYSDTQY
v_gene: TRBV4-2; j_gene: TRBJ1-5; CDR3aa: ASSPQGNQPQH
v_gene: TRBV7-6; j_gene: TRBJ1-3; CDR3aa: ASSLPWSNTIY
v_gene: TRBV6-6; j_gene: TRBJ2-3; CDR3aa: ASSYRTGSSTDTQY
v_gene: TRBV27; j_gene: TRBJ2-7; CDR3aa: ASMETSGDTYEQY
v_gene: TRBV6-1; j_gene: TRBJ2-2; CDR3aa: ASSGPPGQGFLSGGELF
v_gene: TRBV29-1; j_gene: TRBJ2-7; CDR3aa: SVGGGYEQY
v_gene: TRBV5-6; j_gene: TRBJ2-1; CDR3aa: ASSLGVADRSYNEQF
v_gene: TRBV4-1; j_gene: TRBJ2-7; CDR3aa: ASSPRGMQEQY
v_gene: TRBV5-6; j_gene: TRBJ2-5; CDR3aa: ASSFWTRKETQY
v_gene: TRBV24-1; j_gene: TRBJ1-5; CDR3aa: ATSGNAKGQSNQPQH
v_gene: TRBV29-1; j_gene: TRBJ2-7; CDR3aa: SVLGQGAYEQY
v_gene: TRBV9; j_gene: TRBJ1-4; CDR3aa: ASSGQGKTNEKLF
v_gene: TRBV2; j_gene: TRBJ1-6; CDR3aa: ASKFWTDNSPLH
v_gene: TRBV28; j_gene: TRBJ1-5; CDR3aa: ASSSVRPQH